The sequence of this T cell receptor beta chain was determined in a study of spatial heterogeneity in lung cancer. Time point here: sample taken at primary tumor resection. Sequencing of whole RNA from tumor, nontumor lung or frozen PBMC involved no sorting. A single record per CDR3 protein comes from TCRdb applying MiXCR to the 5' RACE reads. Of approximately 52,000 distinct CDR3 sequences listed, approximately 7% were seen once; the top ten hold about 3%. The CDR3 sequence is 19 residues long. V was clipped by 8 bases and J by 2 bases, with 30 bases between them. Germline values: CDR1 MDHEN, CDR2 SYDVKM.

The chain combines TRBV28 with TRBJ2-5; the D call may be TRBD1 or TRBD2 (5 bases each). This clonotype was obtained from a female donor with early-stage non-small cell lung cancer. The sequences come from PBMCs, collected at surgery. The CDR3 protein is CASPPHGLAGWGIQETQYF. The CDR3 DNA follows: TGTGCCAGCCCACCCCATGGTCTAGCAGGTTGGGGCATTCAAGAGACCCAGTACTTC.